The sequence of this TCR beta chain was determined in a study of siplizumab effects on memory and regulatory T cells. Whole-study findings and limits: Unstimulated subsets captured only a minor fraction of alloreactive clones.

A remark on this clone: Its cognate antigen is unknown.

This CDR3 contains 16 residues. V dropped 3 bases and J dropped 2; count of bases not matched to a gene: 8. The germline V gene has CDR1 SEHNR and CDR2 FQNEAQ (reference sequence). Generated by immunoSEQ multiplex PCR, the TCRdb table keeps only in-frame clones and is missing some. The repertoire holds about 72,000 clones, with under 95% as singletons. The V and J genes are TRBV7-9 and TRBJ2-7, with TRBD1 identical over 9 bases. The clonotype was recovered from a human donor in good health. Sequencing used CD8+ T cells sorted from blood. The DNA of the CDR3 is TGTGCCAGCAGCTTGACAGGGGGTGATCGCCCCTACGAGCAGTACTTC. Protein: CASSLTGGDRPYEQYF.